The 28 T cell receptor beta chains below all came from one sample that was sequenced in a study of control samples from healthy donors and cancer patients. Clones were read by immunoSEQ multiplex PCR, and TCRdb kept only the in-frame ones, dropping some. The sample yields under 80,000 clones, approximately 93% seen once. Sequencing input: PBMCs. These receptor sequences come from a woman between 40 and 50 years old with lung cancer.

This chain links TRBV3-1 (or the pseudogene TRBV3-2) with TRBJ2-7, with D possibly TRBD2 on 7 matching bases. The V and J ends lost 4 bases and 3 bases respectively, with 22 bases between them. The CDR3 totals 17 residues. Germline CDR1 reads LGHDT; CDR2 reads YNNKEL (reference sequence). CDR3 protein: CASSRPRTGTIIYEQYF. The CDR3 region has the DNA TGTGCCAGCAGCCGACCCCGTACAGGGACTATTATCTACGAGCAGTACTTC.

This clone appeared a single time. This sequence joins TRBV6-5 and TRBJ1-1, with TRBD1 as a possible D gene (5 bases). The germline V and J ends were trimmed by 5 bases and 1 base, with 8 bases remaining between them. Per germline, CDR1 MNHEY and CDR2 SVGAGI. The CDR3 is 13 amino acids. CDR3 loop: CASSTTANTEAFF. The CDR3 DNA sequence: TGTGCCAGCAGTACGACAGCGAACACTGAAGCTTTCTTT.

The chain employs TRBV7-2 and TRBJ1-3; D may be TRBD1 (5 bases). The CDR3 has 14 residues. The V gene lost 5 bases and the J gene lost 2 bases, with 10 bases spanning the gap. The germline V gene encodes CDR1 SGHTA and CDR2 FQGNSA. The CDR3: CASSPGGAGNTIYF. The DNA for the CDR3 is TGTGCCAGCAGCCCCGGGGGGGCTGGAAACACCATATATTTT.

The V gene is TRBV6-5, the J gene TRBJ2-2; D possibly uses TRBD1 or TRBD2 (5 bases each). This CDR3 has 14 amino acids. V was trimmed by 10 bases and J by 5 bases, leaving 17 bases between them. The germline V gene has CDR1 MNHEY and CDR2 SVGAGI. The CDR3 here is CATRDGPLTGELFF. DNA for the CDR3: TGTGCCACCCGGGACGGGCCCCTGACCGGGGAGCTGTTTTTT.

The J gene is TRBJ1-2, the V gene TRBV5-1, with D possibly TRBD1 on 5 matching bases. The length of the CDR3 is 17 residues. V was pared by 4 bases and J by 2 bases, with 21 bases between. The germline V gene has CDR1 SGHRS and CDR2 YFSETQ. In DNA, the CDR3 is TGCGCCAGCAGCACTCACTTCTCAGGGAATTCAAACTATGGCTACACCTTC. Translated: CASSTHFSGNSNYGYTF.

The count of this clone is one. J is TRBJ1-3 and V is TRBV2; D is unresolved. There are 15 residues in the CDR3. V lost 3 bases to trimming and J lost 1 base, with 10 bases between them. CDR1 and CDR2 (germline): SNHLY, FYNNEI. CDR3 sequence reads: CASSDSPGSGNTIYF. As DNA, the CDR3 is TGTGCCAGCAGTGATAGCCCAGGATCTGGAAACACCATATATTTT.

This chain uses TRBV27 with TRBJ1-2; D perhaps matches TRBD1 (5 bases). This CDR3 spans 14 amino acids. CDR1 MNHEY and CDR2 SMNVEV come from the germline V gene (reference sequence). Trimming took off 6 bases at V and 7 bases at J, with 18 bases between the two ends. CDR3 sequence: CASRLGTGRGGYTF. The CDR3 nucleotides are TGTGCCAGCAGACTTGGGACGGGGAGGGGTGGCTACACCTTC.

V usage is TRBV9 and J usage is TRBJ1-1; D is ambiguous. The length of the CDR3 is 14 residues. Trimming removed 2 bases at V and 1 base at J, with 9 bases between. Germline assignment: CDR1 SGDLS and CDR2 YYNGEE. The chain's CDR3 is CASSVARSNTEAFF. CDR3 DNA: TGTGCCAGCAGCGTCGCACGGTCGAACACTGAAGCTTTCTTT.

The V and J genes are TRBV10-3 and TRBJ1-3; 12 positions agree with TRBD1. V shed 4 bases, J shed 2 bases, and the junction held 6 bases outside the gene matches. The CDR3 contains 17 residues. From germline, CDR1 is ENHRY and CDR2 SYGVKD. The CDR3 DNA follows: TGTGCCATCAGTGGACCTGGGACAGGGGGCACTGGAAACACCATATATTTT. It codes for CAISGPGTGGTGNTIYF.

The chain is built from TRBV5-1 and TRBJ2-3; 9 nucleotides match TRBD1. V dropped 0 bases and J dropped 4; count of bases not matched to a gene: 3. Germline V CDR1 and CDR2: SGHRS, YFSETQ. There are 15 residues in the CDR3. The CDR3 protein is CASSLEGQGPDTQYF. Here the CDR3 DNA reads TGCGCCAGCAGCTTGGAGGGACAGGGACCAGATACGCAGTATTTT.

The gene calls are TRBV7-9 and TRBJ2-5; D gene ambiguous. CDR3 length: 14 residues. Between the trimmed V and J ends, which lost 6 bases and 5 bases, there was a span of 16 bases. The germline V gene encodes CDR1 SEHNR and CDR2 FQNEAQ (reference sequence). CDR3: CASSPSSNWETQYF. The CDR3 DNA sequence: TGTGCCAGCAGTCCGAGTTCTAATTGGGAGACCCAGTACTTC. The complete variable domain, with remaining parts taken from reference TRBV7-9 and TRBJ2-5, reads DTGVSQNPRHKITKRGQNVTFRCDPISEHNRLYWYRQTLGQGPEFLTYFQNEAQLEKSRLLSDRFSAERPKGSFSTLEIQRTEQGDSAMYLCASSPSSNWETQYFGPGTRLLVL.

The rearrangement links TRBV19 to TRBJ1-3; D remains ambiguous. This CDR3 comprises 13 residues. Trimming removed 6 bases at V and 0 bases at J, with 6 bases between. CDR1 is LNHDA, CDR2 SQIVND, per germline (reference sequence). CDR3: CASRPLSGNTIYF. The CDR3 nucleotides are TGTGCCAGTAGGCCGCTCTCTGGAAACACCATATATTTT.

This chain connects TRBV13 to TRBJ1-1; the D is unclear. Germline assignment: CDR1 PRHDT and CDR2 FYEKMQ (reference sequence). V was pared by 4 bases and J by 4 bases, with 10 bases between. This CDR3 region has 13 residues. The CDR3 region is CASSSGVSTEAFF. The DNA for the CDR3 is TGTGCCAGCAGCTCGGGAGTTAGCACTGAAGCTTTCTTT.

This rearrangement joins TRBV25-1 to TRBJ1-4, with unresolved D. V was pared by 1 base and J by 8 bases, with 14 bases between. CDR1 is MGHDK, CDR2 SYGVNS, per germline. CDR3 length equals 15 residues. The CDR3 region has the DNA TGTGCCAGCAGTGAATCCCGCGGGTTCGGGGAAAAACTGTTTTTT. Translated, it gives CASSESRGFGEKLFF.

The chain carries TRBV19 and TRBJ1-5, with TRBD1 matching over 9 bases. The V gene's germline CDR1 is LNHDA and CDR2 SQIVND (reference sequence). The V gene end was trimmed by 6 bases and the J gene end by 7 bases; junction bases not matched to a gene: 7. CDR3 length: 14 residues. The CDR3 DNA follows: TGTGCCAGTAGGAAGGGGACAGGGAGACAGCCCCAGCATTTT. Residues: CASRKGTGRQPQHF. Variable domain in full (rest from reference TRBV19 and TRBJ1-5): DGGITQSPKYLFRKEGQNVTLSCEQNLNHDAMYWYRQDPGQGLRLIYYSQIVNDFQKGDIAEGYSVSREKKESFPLTVTSAQKNPTAFYLCASRKGTGRQPQHFGDGTRLSIL.

This clone has a single count. The chain has TRBV3-1 (or the pseudogene TRBV3-2) and TRBJ1-3; 11 positions agree with TRBD1. The germline V gene encodes CDR1 LGHDT and CDR2 YNNKEL (reference sequence). There are 16 residues in the CDR3. V was clipped by 4 bases and J by 0 bases; unmatched bases: 2. CDR3 residues: CASSLGTGGSGNTIYF. CDR3 sequence (DNA): TGTGCCAGCAGCCTGGGGACAGGGGGCTCTGGAAACACCATATATTTT.

In nucleotides, the CDR3 is TGTGCCAGCAGGACAGGGACAGGGGGGGAAAAACTGTTTTTT. The encoded protein is CASRTGTGGEKLFF. The chain uses TRBV2 and TRBJ1-4; 11 nucleotides align to TRBD1. Trimming removed 6 bases from V and 8 bases from J; junction bases left unmatched: 5. This CDR3 contains 14 residues. Per the germline V gene, CDR1 is SNHLY and CDR2 is FYNNEI.

The rearrangement uses TRBV15 and TRBJ2-7, with TRBD1 matching over 8 bases. Germline CDR1 is LNHNV and CDR2 is YYDKDF (reference sequence). CDR3 length: 12 residues. V lost 7 bases to trimming and J lost 5 bases; unmatched junction nucleotides: 4. The CDR3 here is CATTATGDEQYF. CDR3 nucleotides: TGTGCCACCACCGCGACAGGGGACGAGCAGTACTTC.

The rearrangement joins TRBV18 to TRBJ2-3, with TRBD2 matching 13 bases. Germline V lookup: CDR1 KGHSH, CDR2 LQKENI. The CDR3 is made up of 16 amino acids. V gave up 3 bases and J gave up 5 bases; unmatched junction bases: 5. CDR3 nucleotide sequence: TGTGCCAGCTCACCCACTAGCGGGGGGGCTGGAGATACGCAGTATTTT. Protein sequence: CASSPTSGGAGDTQYF.

The CDR3, as DNA: TGCGCCAGCAGCTGGACGGAACCTAGCACAGATACGCAGTATTTT. Its protein product is CASSWTEPSTDTQYF. The chain is built from TRBV5-1 and TRBJ2-3; D is ambiguous. The V end lost 3 bases, the J end lost 0 bases, and 11 bases lay between the germline ends. Germline V gene data show CDR1 as SGHRS and CDR2 as YFSETQ. The CDR3 length is 15 residues. Drawing the rest from reference TRBV5-1 and TRBJ2-3, the complete variable domain is KAGVTQTPRYLIKTRGQQVTLSCSPISGHRSVSWYQQTPGQGLQFLFEYFSETQRNKGNFPGRFSGRQFSNSRSEMNVSTLELGDSALYLCASSWTEPSTDTQYFGPGTRLTVL.

V gene TRBV25-1 combines with J gene TRBJ2-7; the D gene is possibly TRBD1 (6 bases). Germline CDR1 is MGHDK and CDR2 is SYGVNS. Trimming took 4 bases from V and 3 from J, leaving 16 bases between them. The CDR3 loop spans 15 amino acids. The CDR3: CASSGPGDGGYEQYF. The CDR3 DNA reads TGTGCCAGCAGTGGCCCAGGGGACGGCGGCTACGAGCAGTACTTC.

Note on this clone: Distinct nucleotide sequences in the sample also encode this CDR3. The DNA for the CDR3 is TGTGCCAGCAGCCAGGAGCTAATTTCTGGAAACACCATATATTTT. It translates to CASSQELISGNTIYF. This sequence joins TRBV3-1 (or the pseudogene TRBV3-2) and TRBJ1-3; no reliable D call. Germline lookup yields CDR1 LGHDT and CDR2 YNNKEL (reference sequence). V lost 3 bases and J 1 base, leaving 10 bases between the germline ends. This CDR3 is built from 15 residues.

This clone showed up just once. The chain carries TRBV27 and TRBJ1-2; TRBD1 might be the D (5 bases). Germline V gives CDR1 MNHEY, CDR2 SMNVEV (reference sequence). V lost 5 bases and J 2 bases, leaving 12 bases between the germline ends. This CDR3 region has 14 residues. The CDR3 protein is CASSGGGSNYGYTF. DNA for the CDR3: TGTGCCAGCAGTGGTGGGGGTTCAAACTATGGCTACACCTTC.

V and J are TRBV3-1 (or the pseudogene TRBV3-2) and TRBJ1-1; D gene unclear. With 0 bases removed from V and 2 bases from J, the gap between germline ends came to 7 bases. The germline CDR1 and CDR2 sequences are LGHDT and YNNKEL (reference sequence). The CDR3 runs to 14 residues. CDR3 residues: CASSQDLLNTEAFF. CDR3 DNA sequence: TGTGCCAGCAGCCAAGATCTACTAAACACTGAAGCTTTCTTT.

This chain links TRBV5-5 with TRBJ1-3; D is undetermined. The germline V gene has CDR1 SGHKS and CDR2 YYEKEE (reference sequence). Trimming removed 0 bases from V and 0 bases from J, with 7 bases in between. The CDR3 is 15 residues long. The CDR3 DNA reads as TGTGCCAGCAGCTTGGTTGGGGACTCTGGAAACACCATATATTTT. Translation: CASSLVGDSGNTIYF. The complete variable domain, with remaining parts taken from reference TRBV5-5 and TRBJ1-3, reads DAGVTQSPTHLIKTRGQQVTLRCSPISGHKSVSWYQQVLGQGPQFIFQYYEKEERGRGNFPDRFSARQFPNYSSELNVNALLLGDSALYLCASSLVGDSGNTIYFGEGSWLTVV.

This chain joins TRBV19 and TRBJ1-2; D is undetermined. The CDR3 has 11 amino acids. Trimming stripped 3 bases from V and 8 bases from J, with 7 bases between. The germline V gene encodes CDR1 LNHDA and CDR2 SQIVND (reference sequence). CDR3 amino acids: CASSILGGYTF. The DNA of the CDR3 is TGTGCCAGTAGTATCCTCGGCGGCTACACCTTC.

The rearrangement uses TRBV28 and TRBJ2-7; no clear D. The CDR3 covers 14 residues. V shed 6 bases and J shed 6 bases, with 18 bases lying between them. CDR1 is MDHEN, CDR2 SYDVKM, per germline. This CDR3 is CASRAETASIEQYF. CDR3 sequence (DNA): TGTGCCAGCAGGGCCGAAACAGCTAGTATCGAGCAGTACTTC.

The chain joins TRBV5-6 to TRBJ1-6; 11 bases match TRBD1. The CDR3 has 16 residues. V gave up 3 bases and J gave up 6 bases; unmatched junction bases: 5. Germline assignment: CDR1 SGHDT and CDR2 YYEEEE. The CDR3 region has the DNA TGTGCCAGCAGCTCTGACGGACAGGGGGCTAATTCACCCCTCCACTTT. Amino acids: CASSSDGQGANSPLHF.